This T cell receptor beta chain derives from a study of human T cells and chemical hapten exposure. The table lists this clonotype with many counts. TCRdb reprocessed the RACE reads via MiXCR and lists one record per CDR3 protein. The sample has about 350,000 distinct CDR3 sequences, just under 6.5% seen once. The time point was: patch test 2, 6 weeks after DPC sensitization. Treatment in this sample: therapeutic diphenylcyclopropenone sensitization with weekly scalp DPC. Material: whole blood, obtained in connection with sensitization to the hapten diphenylcyclopropenone (DPC). The sequence came from a woman younger than 35 with alopecia areata. Some clones in this sample may be carry-over from other donors' samples.

CDR3 sequence: CASRPTVSGEAFF. CDR3 DNA: TGTGCCAGCAGACCGACCGTTTCTGGTGAAGCTTTCTTT. This sequence joins TRBV6-1 and TRBJ1-1; D not certain. Between the trimmed V and J ends, which lost 6 bases and 7 bases, there was a span of 15 bases. CDR1 and CDR2 from the germline V gene are MNHNS and SASEGT. This CDR3 comprises 13 residues.